This T cell receptor beta chain was found in a study of blood T cell repertoires in COVID-19. Germline CDR1 and CDR2: DFQATT and SNEGSKA (reference sequence). The CDR3 totals 11 residues. V lost 8 bases and J lost 5, with 12 bases in between. Using immunoSEQ multiplex PCR, the repertoire was profiled, and TCRdb retains in-frame clones only, with some absent. The sample contains around 94,000 clones, roughly 85% of which appear only once. This clone has only one observation. This clonotype was obtained from a man in his forties or fifties with active COVID-19. Material for sequencing was peripheral blood. This chain links TRBV20-1 with TRBJ1-2; perhaps TRBD1 as D (5 bases). CDR3 amino acids: CSQQQAYGYTF. The DNA of the CDR3 is TGCAGTCAGCAACAGGCTTATGGCTACACCTTC.